Sequencing of this T cell receptor (beta chain) was carried out in a study of Ad26.COV2.S vaccination and SARS-CoV-2 variants. Profiled with immunoSEQ multiplex PCR; TCRdb holds only in-frame clones, not every one. The sample records some 340,000 clones, around 81% being singletons. Trimming took off 4 bases at V and 5 bases at J, with 20 bases between the two ends. Germline CDR1 LGHDT, CDR2 YNNKEL (reference sequence). The CDR3 is made up of 16 amino acids. Indicated treatment: roughly 20 received Ad26.COV2.S at low or high dose, single or two shots; 5 received placebo; per-sample allocation not given. Following the first vaccine or placebo injection, samples were taken on day 63.

The chain employs TRBV3-1 (or the pseudogene TRBV3-2) and TRBJ2-5, with D maybe TRBD2 (5 bases). This clonotype was obtained from a person aged 18-65 years who received the Ad26.COV2.S COVID-19 vaccine or a placebo. The sample here was peripheral blood, taken in a trial of Ad26.COV2.S vaccine versus placebo. CDR3 sequence reads: CASSPGGRVSRETQYF. For the CDR3, the DNA is TGTGCCAGCAGCCCTGGCGGGCGGGTATCGCGGGAGACCCAGTACTTC.